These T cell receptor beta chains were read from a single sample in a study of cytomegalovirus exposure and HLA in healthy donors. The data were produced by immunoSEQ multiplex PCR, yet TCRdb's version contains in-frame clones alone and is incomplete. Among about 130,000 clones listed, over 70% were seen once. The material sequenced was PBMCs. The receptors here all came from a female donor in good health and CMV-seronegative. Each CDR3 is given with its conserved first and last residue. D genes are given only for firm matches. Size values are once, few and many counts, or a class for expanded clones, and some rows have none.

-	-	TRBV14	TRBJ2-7	TGTGCCAGCAGCCAAGAGGGTTGGACAGAGGTATCCTACGAGCAGTACTTC	CASSQEGWTEVSYEQYF
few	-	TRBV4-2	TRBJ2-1	TGTGCCAGCAGCCAAGATCAAGGAGGCTGGGGAAACTACAATGAGCAGTTCTTC	CASSQDQGGWGNYNEQFF
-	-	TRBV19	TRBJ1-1	TGTGCCAGTAGGCGAACAGGTCATCCAGGGAGGGGCACTGAAGCTTTCTTT	CASRRTGHPGRGTEAFF
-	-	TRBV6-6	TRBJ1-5	TGTGCCATCGAAGACCTAAGGGGACCCCAGCATTTT	CAIEDLRGPQHF
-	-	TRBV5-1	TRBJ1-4	TGCGCCAGCAGCTTGGAATGGGGGCAAAATGAAAAACTGTTTTTT	CASSLEWGQNEKLFF
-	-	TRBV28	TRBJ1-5	TGTGCCAGCAGTTTGCGGGTCAATAGCAATCAGCCCCAGCATTTT	CASSLRVNSNQPQHF
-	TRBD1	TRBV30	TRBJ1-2	TGTGCCTGGAGTGTACGAGGGGGCAACTATGGCTACACCTTC	CAWSVRGGNYGYTF
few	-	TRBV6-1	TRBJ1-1	TGTGCCAGCAGTCTACAGGGCTCGAGCGCTGAAGCTTTCTTT	CASSLQGSSAEAFF
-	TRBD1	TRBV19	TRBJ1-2	TGTGCCAGTAGACCGGGACAGGGGTCCTCCTATGGCTACACCTTC	CASRPGQGSSYGYTF
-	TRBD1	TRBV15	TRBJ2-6	TGTGCCACCAGCCCCAGGACAGGGGCTGGGGCCAACGTCCTGACTTTC	CATSPRTGAGANVLTF
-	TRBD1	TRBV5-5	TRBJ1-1	TGTGCCAGCAGCATAAGGACAGGGTGGCAGAACACTGAAGCTTTCTTT	CASSIRTGWQNTEAFF
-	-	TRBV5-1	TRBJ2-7	TGCGCCAGCAGCTTGGAACAGGGACGGTCCGAGCAGTACTTC	CASSLEQGRSEQYF
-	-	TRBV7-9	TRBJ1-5	TGTGCCAGCAGCTTAGGGGCCAACCTCCAGCCCCAGCATTTT	CASSLGANLQPQHF
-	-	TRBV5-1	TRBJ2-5	TGCGCCGGCAGCTTGGCTTCCGGGGTAGAGACCCAGTACTTC	CAGSLASGVETQYF
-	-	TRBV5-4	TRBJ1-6	TGTGCCAGCAGCTTGGGTTTGAGCTCCTATAATTCACCCCTCCACTTT	CASSLGLSSYNSPLHF
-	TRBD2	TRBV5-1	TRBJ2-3	TGCGCCAGCAGCTTGGTAGCAGGAGCGGGAGTAGGTACGCAGTATTTT	CASSLVAGAGVGTQYF
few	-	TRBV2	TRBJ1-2	TGTGCCAGCAGTCAAGGAAGGGGCAGGGAAGGCTATGGCTACACCTTC	CASSQGRGREGYGYTF
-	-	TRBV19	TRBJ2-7	TGTGCCAGTAGTTCGACCCGGACTATTCCCTTTTACGAGCAGTACTTC	CASSSTRTIPFYEQYF
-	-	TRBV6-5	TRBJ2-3	TGTGCCAGCAGTCCGGGGGTGGGGGAAGATACGCAGTATTTT	CASSPGVGEDTQYF
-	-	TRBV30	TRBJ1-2	TGTGCCTGGAGTGGAGCCGCCCGGAGAGCTAACTATGGCTACACCTTC	CAWSGAARRANYGYTF
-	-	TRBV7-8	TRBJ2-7	TGTGCCAGCAGCCTTCTCCGACAGAACAGTTACGAGCAGTACTTC	CASSLLRQNSYEQYF
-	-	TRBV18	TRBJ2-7	TGTGCCAGCTCACCAATACAGGGCGGATCCTACGAGCAGTACTTC	CASSPIQGGSYEQYF
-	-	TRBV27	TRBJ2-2	TGTGCCAGCAGTTTACAGGGGGGGGGACTAGTGGGGACCGGGGAGCTGTTTTTT	CASSLQGGGLVGTGELFF
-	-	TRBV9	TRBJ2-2	TGTGCCAGCAGCGTAGGTGGACTTACGAACACCGGGGAGCTGTTTTTT	CASSVGGLTNTGELFF
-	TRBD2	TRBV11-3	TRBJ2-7	TGTGCCAGCAGCTTCAGATCCGGGACTAGCGCCCACGAGCAGTACTTC	CASSFRSGTSAHEQYF
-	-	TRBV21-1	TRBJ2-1	TGTGCCAGCATCTCCTCGGGGGTCTTTTACAATGAGCAGTTCTTC	CASISSGVFYNEQFF
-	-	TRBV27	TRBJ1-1	TGTGCCAGCCTAGCCCATACGGCGGGAAACACTGAAGCTTTCTTT	CASLAHTAGNTEAFF
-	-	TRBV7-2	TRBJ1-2	TGTGCCAGCAGTCAAAAGGTTGGCAGGGTAACAAATGGCTACACCTTC	CASSQKVGRVTNGYTF
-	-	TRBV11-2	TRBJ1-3	TGTGCCAGCAGCCCTTTCGCCCCGACAGGTGAGAAGACCATATATTTT	CASSPFAPTGEKTIYF
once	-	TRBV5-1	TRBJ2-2	TGCGCCAGCAGCCCACCGGGCAGGGGAAGCACCGGGGAGCTGTTTTTT	CASSPPGRGSTGELFF
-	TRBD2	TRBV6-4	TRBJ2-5	TGTGCCAGCAGTCTACCCCGACTACTAGCGGGAGTAACTCCCCAAGAGACCCAGTACTTC	CASSLPRLLAGVTPQETQYF
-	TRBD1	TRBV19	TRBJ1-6	TGTGCCAGTAGTATCCGGGACAGCAGAAGACGATCACCCCTCCACTTT	CASSIRDSRRRSPLHF
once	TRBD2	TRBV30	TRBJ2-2	TGTGCCTGGAGCGATAGGACTAGCGCCCGGGCCGGGGAGCTGTTTTTT	CAWSDRTSARAGELFF
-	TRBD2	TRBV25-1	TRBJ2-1	TGTGCCAGCAGTGGGCTAGCGGGAGGGTACAATGAGCAGTTCTTC	CASSGLAGGYNEQFF
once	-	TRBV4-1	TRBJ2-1	TGCGCCAGCAGCCAAATTCTAGGTCCGAGCAATGAGCAGTTCTTC	CASSQILGPSNEQFF
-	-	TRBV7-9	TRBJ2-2	TGTGCCAGCGGCCGGGACATAAGGACCGGGGAGCTGTTTTTT	CASGRDIRTGELFF
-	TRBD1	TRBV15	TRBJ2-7	TGTGCCACGTCCGGGACAGGGGGTTCGTACGAGCAGTACTTC	CATSGTGGSYEQYF
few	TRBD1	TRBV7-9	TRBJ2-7	TGTGCCAGCAGCTTTGGGACAGCCGAGGGCTACGAGCAGTACTTC	CASSFGTAEGYEQYF
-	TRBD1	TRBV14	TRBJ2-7	TGTGCCAGCAGCCAAGATCTATGGGACAGTGGGGCCGAGCAGTACTTC	CASSQDLWDSGAEQYF
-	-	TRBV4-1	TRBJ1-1	TGCGCCAGCAGCCAAGATGGGGCAACGACGTGGGCTTTCTTT	CASSQDGATTWAFF
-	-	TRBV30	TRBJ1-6	TGTGCCTGGACCTCCGGGAACTATAATTCACCCCTCCACTTT	CAWTSGNYNSPLHF
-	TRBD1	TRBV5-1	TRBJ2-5	TGCGCCAGCAGTCCGGGACAGGGCGATCAGACCCAGTACTTC	CASSPGQGDQTQYF
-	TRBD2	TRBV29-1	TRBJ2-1	TGCAGCGTTGAAGCTAGCGGCGCCTACAATGAGCAGTTCTTC	CSVEASGAYNEQFF
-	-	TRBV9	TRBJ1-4	TGTGCCAGCAGCCCAGGGAGGCTCCTGGAGGAAAAACTGTTTTTT	CASSPGRLLEEKLFF
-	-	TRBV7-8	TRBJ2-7	TGTGCCAGCAGCCGGACCTTTCTAGCTTACGAGCAGTACTTC	CASSRTFLAYEQYF